This T cell receptor (beta chain) was documented in a study of blood T cells in healthy people across ages. The study, taken as a whole, reports: Both higher diversity and more naive CD4+ cells marked long-lived donors when set against aged donors.

It was with a sample-barcoded 5' primer and a J-beta primer mix that a second PCR of about 6 to 12 cycles was run. MiXCR, run by TCRdb on the 5' RACE reads, gives a single entry per CDR3 protein. The sample records roughly 900,000 distinct CDR3 sequences, about 48% being singletons. With 2 bases removed from V and 5 bases from J, the gap between germline ends came to 14 bases. Germline CDR1 is LGHDT and CDR2 is YNNKEL (reference sequence). This CDR3 comprises 15 residues. At least ten counts were recorded for this clonotype. Its matching antigen is unknown. This chain uses TRBV3-1 with TRBJ2-3, with D unclear. The sample consisted of blood. The receptor was derived from a young man in good health. This CDR3 reads CASSQNHRGEDTQYF. Here the CDR3 DNA reads TGTGCCAGCAGCCAAAATCACAGAGGCGAAGATACGCAGTATTTT.